The following is a T cell receptor beta chain sequence with its context. The data belong to a study of blood T cell repertoires in COVID-19. Libraries were prepared by immunoSEQ multiplex PCR; TCRdb keeps only in-frame clonotypes and omits some of them. The sample carries hundreds of thousands of clones, about nine tenths recorded once. Deletions cut 5 bases from V and 5 bases from J, with 12 bases between. CDR3 length: 13 amino acids. Germline V gene data show CDR1 as LNHDA and CDR2 as SQIVND (reference sequence). The chain has TRBV19 and TRBJ1-1, with D unclear. The sample was peripheral blood. The sequence derives from a woman aged 18-29 years with acute or convalescent COVID-19. The CDR3 DNA is TGTGCCAGTAGTTCCGGTCCGGGGACTGAAGCTTTCTTT. This encodes CASSSGPGTEAFF. Using reference TRBV19 and TRBJ1-1 for the parts outside the CDR3, the full variable domain is DGGITQSPKYLFRKEGQNVTLSCEQNLNHDAMYWYRQDPGQGLRLIYYSQIVNDFQKGDIAEGYSVSREKKESFPLTVTSAQKNPTAFYLCASSSGPGTEAFFGQGTRLTVV.